This entry is about one T cell receptor beta chain. There is no known antigen for this receptor. A junction boundary mismatches the germline segment, possibly from a read error. The receptor library was made with 5' RACE. The instrument was an Illumina HiSeq 2500. The second PCR ran for about 6 to 11 cycles and used a J-beta primer mix along with a sample-barcoded 5' primer. A unique molecular identifier was introduced onto each TCR beta cDNA molecule by a template-switch 5' adaptor carrying 12 random nucleotides. At least 2.5 million CDR3-containing paired-end reads were obtained from each sample. The Mint cDNA synthesis kit, primed by a TRBC-specific oligonucleotide, was used to synthesize first-strand cDNA from all RNA. Following uracil-DNA glycosylase treatment, all cDNA underwent a first 18-cycle PCR with the universal primers M1SS and BC2_uni_R. The study's own analysis went as follows. Each sample was normalized by randomly selecting 1 million high-quality reads, each carrying a distinct molecular identifier. Reads with shared molecular identifiers were discarded instead of being binned into consensus sequences. MiTCR, with a Q25 quality threshold and the strictest error-elimination algorithm, was used for CDR3 identification, clonotype clustering and error correction. A nonparametric unseen species model with Euler transformation was used to estimate a lower bound on total TCR beta diversity. The public reads were reanalyzed by TCRdb: fastp trimming at Q25, MiXCR alignment, in-frame beta chains only. All rows with the same CDR3 protein become a single entry with the most common DNA and genes. These V and J calls originate from TCRdb's pipeline instead of the authors' own analysis. The sample table contains some 700,000 distinct CDR3 sequences; only one count was recorded for 22% of them. The ten largest make up about 22% of the sample.

Donors were 39 systemically healthy Caucasian individuals from Russia aged roughly 6 to 100 years. Each donor gave around 9.5 milliliters of peripheral blood, collected into EDTA-treated Vacutainer tubes. Ficoll-Paque density-gradient centrifugation was used to isolate PBMCs, with at least 7 million per sample. Total RNA was extracted from PBMCs with Trizol reagent, with at least 6 micrograms obtained per sample. Naive CD45RAhigh/CD27high T cell percentages were measured by flow cytometry on a PBMC aliquot from every donor. The data originate from a study of blood T cells in healthy people across ages (dated by TCRdb to 2015 to 2017). Concerning the study at large: Template switching captured roughly one uniquely barcoded TCR beta cDNA molecule per two T cells in model experiments. Age-related changes in TCR beta repertoire diversity were measured in the study by deep sequencing normalized with unique cDNA molecular identifiers. The donors were split into four age groups: young (average 16 years), middle-aged (more than 35), aged (more than 60) and long-lived (roughly 86). To avoid experimental bias, donors of different ages were distributed randomly across sequencing lanes. Using the same blood draw, the study looked at two additional independent replicas of 1 million unique cDNA reads for two donors, one aged 18 to 30 and the other aged 80 or older.

On the study overall, not on this receptor specifically: Conclusive comparison of naive and antigen-experienced compartments was prevented by the profiling of bulk unsorted PBMCs. Estimates of total diversity based on one million sequenced T cells were considered lower bounds and underestimates. Observed TCR beta diversity per million T cells fell roughly linearly with age, and a significant reduction was already apparent by age roughly 41. Because donor CMV infection status was unknown, age-related changes in expanded clonotypes were potentially confounded. Compared with the aged group, more naive CD4+ T cells, fewer expanded clones and increased TCR diversity were shown by the long-lived group, suggesting age selection. A strong correlation was found between observed TCR beta diversity and the percentage of naive T cells measured by flow cytometry.

From the cysteine through the phenylalanine, the CDR3 covers 15 amino acids. Only the CDR3 part of the read is kept: 45 bases, read in frame from the first base. The germline V gene sets CDR1 to MNHEY and CDR2 to SVGAGI. The receptor was isolated from an older man in good health. The sample was blood. The rearrangement combines TRBV6-5 with TRBJ1-2; 5 matching bases give a weak D call of TRBD1. The sequenced DNA: TGTGCCAGCAGTTACTCTACAGAGGGGAACTATGGCTACGCCTTC. It codes for CASSYSTEGNYGYAF.